This entry features one T cell receptor beta chain sequence. Its antigen is still unknown. The data were obtained in a study of T cell responses to AZD1222 COVID-19 vaccine. V gave up 3 bases and J gave up 11 bases; unmatched junction bases: 12. Germline CDR1 and CDR2: KGHSH and LQKENI. The CDR3 consists of 14 residues. Measured with immunoSEQ multiplex PCR; TCRdb has only the in-frame clones, and not every one. The table lists 65,000 to 85,000 clones, under 90% of them singletons. Findings of the study overall: Donors were mostly white British, more females; clonal diversity possibly underestimated. Two doses of AZD1222 preceded a rise in Spike-specific TCR breadth and depth. Nearly half of spike-specific TCRs reportedly target variant regions that are unmutated in the B.1.351 and B.1.1.7 variants. Repertoire sampling was restricted to post-peak T cell response timepoints.

The sequencing used peripheral blood, collected 28 days after the second AZD1222 dose. The TCR originated in an adult who received the AZD1222 COVID-19 vaccine. This chain uses TRBV18 with TRBJ1-2; 7 nucleotides agree with TRBD1. CDR3 loop: CASSPGGQLSGYTF. DNA of the CDR3: TGTGCCAGCTCACCTGGGGGACAGCTATCTGGGTACACCTTC.